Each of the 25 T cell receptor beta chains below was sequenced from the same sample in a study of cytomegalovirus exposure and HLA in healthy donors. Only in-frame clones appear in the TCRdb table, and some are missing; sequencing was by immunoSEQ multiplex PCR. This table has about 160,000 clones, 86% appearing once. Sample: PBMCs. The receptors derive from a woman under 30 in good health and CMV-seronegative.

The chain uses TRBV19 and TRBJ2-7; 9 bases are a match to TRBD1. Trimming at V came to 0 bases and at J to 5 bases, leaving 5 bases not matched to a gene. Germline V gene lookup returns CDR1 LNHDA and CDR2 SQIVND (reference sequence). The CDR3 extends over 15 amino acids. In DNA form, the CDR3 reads TGTGCCAGTAGTATAGAACAGGGGGCAATCGACGAGCAGTACTTC. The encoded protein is CASSIEQGAIDEQYF.

The CDR3 DNA reads TGTGCCAGTAGTATATTCAGGCTGAACACTGAAGCTTTCTTT. Its protein is CASSIFRLNTEAFF. V usage is TRBV19 and J usage is TRBJ1-1; D gene unclear. CDR1 LNHDA and CDR2 SQIVND come from the germline V gene (reference sequence). This CDR3 is 14 amino acids long. Trimming pared 2 bases from V and 0 bases from J, leaving 7 bases between. Using reference TRBV19 and TRBJ1-1 for the parts outside the CDR3, the full variable domain is DGGITQSPKYLFRKEGQNVTLSCEQNLNHDAMYWYRQDPGQGLRLIYYSQIVNDFQKGDIAEGYSVSREKKESFPLTVTSAQKNPTAFYLCASSIFRLNTEAFFGQGTRLTVV.

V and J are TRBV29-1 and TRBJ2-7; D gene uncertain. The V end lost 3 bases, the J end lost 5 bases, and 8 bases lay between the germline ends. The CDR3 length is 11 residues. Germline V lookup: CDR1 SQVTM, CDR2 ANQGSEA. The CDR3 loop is CSVDQQDEQYF. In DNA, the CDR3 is TGCAGCGTTGATCAGCAGGACGAGCAGTACTTC.

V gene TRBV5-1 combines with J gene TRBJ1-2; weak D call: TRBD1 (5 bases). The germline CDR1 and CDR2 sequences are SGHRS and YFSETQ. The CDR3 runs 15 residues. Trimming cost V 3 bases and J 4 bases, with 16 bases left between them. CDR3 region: CASSSLPTDFYGYTF. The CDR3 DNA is TGCGCCAGCAGCTCGCTCCCGACAGATTTCTATGGCTACACCTTC.

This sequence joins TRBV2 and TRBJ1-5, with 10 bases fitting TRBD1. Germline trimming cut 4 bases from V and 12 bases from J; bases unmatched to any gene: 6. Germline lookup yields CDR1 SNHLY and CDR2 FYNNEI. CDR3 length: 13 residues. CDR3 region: CASSVETGGNQHF. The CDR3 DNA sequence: TGTGCCAGCAGTGTGGAGACAGGGGGCAACCAGCATTTT.

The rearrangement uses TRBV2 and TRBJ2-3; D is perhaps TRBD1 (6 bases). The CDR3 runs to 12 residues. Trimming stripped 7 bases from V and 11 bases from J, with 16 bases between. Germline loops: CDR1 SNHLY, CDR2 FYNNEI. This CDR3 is CASTTSTGWQYF. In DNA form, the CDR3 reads TGTGCCAGCACCACATCAACAGGGTGGCAGTATTTT.

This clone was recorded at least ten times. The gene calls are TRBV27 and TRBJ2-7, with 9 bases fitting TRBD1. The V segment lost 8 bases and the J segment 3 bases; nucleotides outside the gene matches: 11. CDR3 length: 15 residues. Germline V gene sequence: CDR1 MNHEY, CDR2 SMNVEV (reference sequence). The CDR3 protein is CASGWGRDRVYEQYF. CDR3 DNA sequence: TGTGCCAGCGGTTGGGGACGGGACAGGGTCTACGAGCAGTACTTC.

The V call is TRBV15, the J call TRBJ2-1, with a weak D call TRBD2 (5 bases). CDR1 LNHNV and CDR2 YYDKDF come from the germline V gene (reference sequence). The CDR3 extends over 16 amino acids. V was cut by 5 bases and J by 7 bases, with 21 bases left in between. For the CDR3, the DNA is TGTGCCACCAGCCAAGGGAGATCCCAGAGATATAATGAGCAGTTCTTC. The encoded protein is CATSQGRSQRYNEQFF.

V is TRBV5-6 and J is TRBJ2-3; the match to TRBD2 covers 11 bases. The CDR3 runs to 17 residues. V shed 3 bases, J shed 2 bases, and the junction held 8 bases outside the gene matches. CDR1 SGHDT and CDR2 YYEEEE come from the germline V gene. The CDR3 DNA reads TGTGCCAGCAGCTGGAGGGGGACTAGCGGTTTCACAGATACGCAGTATTTT. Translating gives CASSWRGTSGFTDTQYF.

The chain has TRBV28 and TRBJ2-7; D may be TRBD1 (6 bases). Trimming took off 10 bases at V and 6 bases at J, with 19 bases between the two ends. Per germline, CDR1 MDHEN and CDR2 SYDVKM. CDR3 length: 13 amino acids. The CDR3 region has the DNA TGTGCCACCGCCGGGACATCGGCCGGCGAGCAGTACTTC. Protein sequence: CATAGTSAGEQYF.

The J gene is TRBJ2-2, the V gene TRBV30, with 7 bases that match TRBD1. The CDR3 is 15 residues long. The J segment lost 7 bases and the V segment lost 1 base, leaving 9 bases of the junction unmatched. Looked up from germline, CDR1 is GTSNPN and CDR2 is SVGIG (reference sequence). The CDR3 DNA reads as TGTGCCTGGAGTGAAAAGAAGGGGGCTGGCGGGGAGCTGTTTTTT. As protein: CAWSEKKGAGGELFF.

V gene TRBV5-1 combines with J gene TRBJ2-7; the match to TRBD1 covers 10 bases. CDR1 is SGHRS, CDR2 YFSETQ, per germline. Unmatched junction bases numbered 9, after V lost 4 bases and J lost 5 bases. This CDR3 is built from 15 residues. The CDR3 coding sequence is TGCGCCAGCAGCGGTACGACAGGGGGCTTGGACGAGCAGTACTTC. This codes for CASSGTTGGLDEQYF.

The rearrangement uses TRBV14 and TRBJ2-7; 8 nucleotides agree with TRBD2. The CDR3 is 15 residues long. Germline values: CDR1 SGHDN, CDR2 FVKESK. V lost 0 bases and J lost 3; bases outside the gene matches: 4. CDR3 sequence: CASSQDRGGSYEQYF. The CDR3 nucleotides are TGTGCCAGCAGCCAAGATCGGGGGGGCAGCTACGAGCAGTACTTC.

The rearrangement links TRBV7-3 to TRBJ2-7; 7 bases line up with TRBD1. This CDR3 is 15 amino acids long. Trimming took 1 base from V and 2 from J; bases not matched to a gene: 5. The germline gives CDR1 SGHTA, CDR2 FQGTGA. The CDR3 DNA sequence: TGTGCCAGCAGCTTAAGGGCAGGGGGTCCCTACGAGCAGTACTTC. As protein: CASSLRAGGPYEQYF. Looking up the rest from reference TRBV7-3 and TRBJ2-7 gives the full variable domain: GAGVSQTPSNKVTEKGKYVELRCDPISGHTALYWYRQSLGQGPEFLIYFQGTGAADDSGLPNDRFFAVRPEGSVSTLKIQRTERGDSAVYLCASSLRAGGPYEQYFGPGTRLTVT.

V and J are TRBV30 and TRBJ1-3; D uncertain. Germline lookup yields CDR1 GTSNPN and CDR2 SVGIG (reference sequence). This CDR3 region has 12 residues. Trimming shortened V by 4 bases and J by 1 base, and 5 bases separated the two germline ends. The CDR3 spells CAWTGSGNTIYF. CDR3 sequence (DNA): TGTGCCTGGACGGGGTCTGGAAACACCATATATTTT.

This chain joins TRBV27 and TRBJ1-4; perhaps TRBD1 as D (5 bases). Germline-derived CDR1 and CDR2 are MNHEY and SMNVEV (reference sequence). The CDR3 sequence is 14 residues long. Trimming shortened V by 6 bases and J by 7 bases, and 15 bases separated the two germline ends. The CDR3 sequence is CASRRRGGTEKLFF. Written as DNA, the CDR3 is TGTGCCAGCAGGCGCCGGGGAGGGACTGAAAAACTGTTTTTT.

Here the CDR3 reads CASIPGEVNTEAFF. The CDR3 DNA follows: TGTGCCAGTATCCCGGGGGAGGTGAACACTGAAGCTTTCTTT. This chain connects TRBV19 to TRBJ1-1, with D possibly TRBD1 on 5 matching bases. CDR1 is LNHDA and CDR2 is SQIVND in the germline V gene (reference sequence). This CDR3 contains 14 residues. V lost 7 bases, J lost 0 bases, and 12 bases lay in between. Full variable domain (missing parts from reference TRBV19 and TRBJ1-1): DGGITQSPKYLFRKEGQNVTLSCEQNLNHDAMYWYRQDPGQGLRLIYYSQIVNDFQKGDIAEGYSVSREKKESFPLTVTSAQKNPTAFYLCASIPGEVNTEAFFGQGTRLTVV.

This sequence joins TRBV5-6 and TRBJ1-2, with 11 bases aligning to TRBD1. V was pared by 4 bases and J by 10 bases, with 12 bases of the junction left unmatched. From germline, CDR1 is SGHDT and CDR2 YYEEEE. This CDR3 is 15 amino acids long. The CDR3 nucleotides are TGTGCCAGCAGCCCGTCTTGGAGGACAGGGGGCGACTACACCTTC. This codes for CASSPSWRTGGDYTF.

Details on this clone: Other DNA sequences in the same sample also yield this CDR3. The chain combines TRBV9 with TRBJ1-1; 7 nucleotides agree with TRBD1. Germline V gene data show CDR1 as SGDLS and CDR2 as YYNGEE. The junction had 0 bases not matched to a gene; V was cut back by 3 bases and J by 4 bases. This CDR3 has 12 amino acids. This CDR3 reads CASSAGGTEAFF. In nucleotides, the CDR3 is TGTGCCAGCAGCGCAGGGGGCACTGAAGCTTTCTTT. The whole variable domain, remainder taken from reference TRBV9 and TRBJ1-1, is DSGVTQTPKHLITATGQRVTLRCSPRSGDLSVYWYQQSLDQGLQFLIQYYNGEERAKGNILERFSAQQFPDLHSELNLSSLELGDSALYFCASSAGGTEAFFGQGTRLTVV.

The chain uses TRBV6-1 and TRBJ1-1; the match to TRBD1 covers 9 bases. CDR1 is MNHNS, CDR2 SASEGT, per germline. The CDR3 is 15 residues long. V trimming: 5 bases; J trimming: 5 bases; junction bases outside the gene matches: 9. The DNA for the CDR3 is TGTGCCAGCAGTCCTCTACAGGGGGCGAGGACTGAAGCTTTCTTT. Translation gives CASSPLQGARTEAFF.

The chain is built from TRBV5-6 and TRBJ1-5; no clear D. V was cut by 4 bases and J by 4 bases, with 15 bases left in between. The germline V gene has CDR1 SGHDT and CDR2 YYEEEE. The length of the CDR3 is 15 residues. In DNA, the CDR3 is TGTGCCAGCAGCCCGTATTCTGCGAATAATCAGCCCCAGCATTTT. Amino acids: CASSPYSANNQPQHF.

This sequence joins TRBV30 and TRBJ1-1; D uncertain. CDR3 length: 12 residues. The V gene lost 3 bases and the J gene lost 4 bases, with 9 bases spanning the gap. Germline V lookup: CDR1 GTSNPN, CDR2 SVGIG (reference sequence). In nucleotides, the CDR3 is TGTGCCTGGAGGGCGGCGTCCACTGAAGCTTTCTTT. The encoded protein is CAWRAASTEAFF.

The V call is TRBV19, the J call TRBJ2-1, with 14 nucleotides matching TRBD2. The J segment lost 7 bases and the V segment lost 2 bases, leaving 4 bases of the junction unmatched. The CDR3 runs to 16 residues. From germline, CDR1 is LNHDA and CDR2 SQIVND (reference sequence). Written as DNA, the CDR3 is TGTGCCAGTAGTATACGGACTAGCGGGAGGAATAATGAGCAGTTCTTC. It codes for CASSIRTSGRNNEQFF.

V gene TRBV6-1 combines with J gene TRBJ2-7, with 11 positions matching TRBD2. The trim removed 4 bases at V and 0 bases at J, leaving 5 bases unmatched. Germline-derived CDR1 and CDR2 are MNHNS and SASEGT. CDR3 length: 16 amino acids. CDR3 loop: CASSVAGGRDSYEQYF. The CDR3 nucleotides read TGTGCCAGCAGTGTAGCGGGAGGGCGGGACTCCTACGAGCAGTACTTC.

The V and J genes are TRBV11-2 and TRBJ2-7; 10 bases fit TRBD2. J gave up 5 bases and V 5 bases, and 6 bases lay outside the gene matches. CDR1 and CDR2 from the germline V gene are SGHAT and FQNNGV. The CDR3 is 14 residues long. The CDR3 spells CASSLTGTSDEQYF. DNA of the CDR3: TGTGCCAGCAGCCTGACCGGGACTAGCGACGAGCAGTACTTC. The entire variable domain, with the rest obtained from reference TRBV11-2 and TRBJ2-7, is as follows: EAGVAQSPRYKIIEKRQSVAFWCNPISGHATLYWYQQILGQGPKLLIQFQNNGVVDDSQLPKDRFSAERLKGVDSTLKIQPAKLEDSAVYLCASSLTGTSDEQYFGPGTRLTVT.